The text below deals with one T cell receptor (beta chain). Its antigen is undetermined. These data are taken from a study of T cell responses to AZD1222 COVID-19 vaccine. Study observations and caveats: Repertoire sampling happened only post peak T cell response.

V lost 2 bases and J 10 bases, leaving 7 bases between the germline ends. The germline V gene encodes CDR1 SGHDT and CDR2 YYEEEE. The CDR3 spans 12 residues. Using immunoSEQ multiplex PCR, the repertoire was profiled, and TCRdb retains in-frame clones only, with some absent. The profile covers under 110,000 clones, with 90% appearing a single time and under 8.5% taken by the ten largest. This rearrangement joins TRBV5-6 to TRBJ1-6; D gene ambiguous. The receptor's source is an adult who received the AZD1222 COVID-19 vaccine. Material: peripheral blood, obtained 28 days after the second AZD1222 dose. The CDR3 bases are TGTGCCAGCAGCTTCCCCTCCTCACCCCTCCACTTT. As protein: CASSFPSSPLHF.